The rows below give T cell receptor beta chains drawn from one sample of a study of T cells in Graves' hyperthyroidism and ophthalmopathy. MiXCR, run by TCRdb on the multiplex PCR reads, gives a single entry per CDR3 protein. The repertoire holds fewer than 450,000 distinct CDR3 sequences, about 18% seen once, with about a third in the top ten. The source material was blood. These receptors all stem from a woman in her thirties with Graves' hyperthyroidism that later progressed to Graves' ophthalmopathy. CDR3s include the opening cysteine and the closing phenylalanine or tryptophan. Each record gives: D gene, V gene, J gene, clone size, CDR3 protein, CDR3 DNA. The D gene is left open where the match is weak. The size entry is marked missing in some rows and otherwise reads once, few, many or a size class.

D gene: .
V gene: TRBV29-1
J gene: TRBJ2-2
clone size: many
CDR3 protein: CSVEGPTGELFF
CDR3 DNA: TGCAGCGTTGAAGGCCCAACCGGGGAGCTGTTTTTT

D gene: .
V gene: TRBV18
J gene: TRBJ1-4
clone size: many
CDR3 protein: CASSPRPSQLNEKLFF
CDR3 DNA: TGTGCCAGCTCACCACGTCCGAGCCAGCTTAATGAAAAACTGTTTTTT

D gene: .
V gene: TRBV20-1
J gene: TRBJ1-1
clone size: .
CDR3 protein: CSAPPGGTEAFF
CDR3 DNA: TGCAGTGCACCGCCGGGGGGGACTGAAGCTTTCTTT

D gene: TRBD1
V gene: TRBV11-2
J gene: TRBJ2-5
clone size: few
CDR3 protein: CASSSGQGTQETQYF
CDR3 DNA: TGTGCCAGCAGCTCGGGACAGGGAACCCAAGAGACCCAGTACTTC

D gene: .
V gene: TRBV7-6
J gene: TRBJ1-6
clone size: many
CDR3 protein: CASSSTVPGQKYNSPLHF
CDR3 DNA: TGTGCCAGCAGCTCAACGGTACCGGGACAAAAGTATAATTCACCCCTCCACTTT

D gene: TRBD1
V gene: TRBV28
J gene: TRBJ1-2
clone size: .
CDR3 protein: CASSSTQGNGYTF
CDR3 DNA: TGTGCCAGCAGTTCGACACAGGGGAATGGCTACACCTTC

D gene: .
V gene: TRBV19
J gene: TRBJ2-1
clone size: many
CDR3 protein: CASSLRTDSYNEQFF
CDR3 DNA: TGTGCCAGTAGTCTCCGTACCGACTCCTACAATGAGCAGTTCTTC

D gene: TRBD1
V gene: TRBV28
J gene: TRBJ1-1
clone size: many
CDR3 protein: CASSFLKQGDTEAFF
CDR3 DNA: TGTGCCAGCAGTTTCCTGAAACAGGGGGATACTGAAGCTTTCTTT

D gene: TRBD2
V gene: TRBV20-1
J gene: TRBJ2-3
clone size: .
CDR3 protein: CSARLAGPDTQYF
CDR3 DNA: TGCAGTGCTCGACTAGCGGGTCCCGATACGCAGTATTTT

D gene: .
V gene: TRBV27
J gene: TRBJ2-7
clone size: .
CDR3 protein: CASSFGRWGSYEQYF
CDR3 DNA: TGTGCCAGCAGTTTCGGTCGCTGGGGCTCCTACGAGCAGTACTTC

D gene: .
V gene: TRBV11-2
J gene: TRBJ2-5
clone size: many
CDR3 protein: CASSIRTEETQYF
CDR3 DNA: TGTGCCAGCAGCATTAGGACAGAAGAGACCCAGTACTTC

D gene: .
V gene: TRBV12-3/TRBV12-4
J gene: TRBJ2-7
clone size: .
CDR3 protein: CASSEQVGEQYF
CDR3 DNA: TGTGCCAGCAGTGAACAGGTGGGGGAGCAGTACTTC

D gene: TRBD1
V gene: TRBV20-1
J gene: TRBJ2-7
clone size: .
CDR3 protein: CSAGPGQGARNEQYF
CDR3 DNA: TGCAGTGCCGGTCCCGGACAGGGGGCGAGGAACGAGCAGTACTTC

D gene: .
V gene: TRBV7-9
J gene: TRBJ2-1
clone size: few
CDR3 protein: CASSFTQNEQFF
CDR3 DNA: TGTGCCAGCAGCTTTACCCAGAATGAGCAGTTCTTC

D gene: .
V gene: TRBV27
J gene: TRBJ2-3
clone size: .
CDR3 protein: CASSSPGARTDTQYF
CDR3 DNA: TGTGCCAGCAGTTCGCCAGGGGCCAGGACAGATACGCAGTATTTT

D gene: TRBD1
V gene: TRBV6-1
J gene: TRBJ2-1
clone size: few
CDR3 protein: CASRPGQAGNEQFF
CDR3 DNA: TGTGCCAGCAGACCGGGACAGGCGGGCAATGAGCAGTTCTTC

D gene: TRBD2
V gene: TRBV19
J gene: TRBJ2-5
clone size: many
CDR3 protein: CASSMRLAGTMETQYF
CDR3 DNA: TGTGCCAGTAGTATGAGGTTAGCGGGAACTATGGAGACCCAGTACTTC

D gene: .
V gene: TRBV19
J gene: TRBJ2-1
clone size: many
CDR3 protein: CASSIPPGTRDNEQFF
CDR3 DNA: TGTGCCAGTAGTATACCCCCCGGGACAAGGGACAATGAGCAGTTCTTC

D gene: .
V gene: TRBV18
J gene: TRBJ2-4
clone size: many
CDR3 protein: CASSPRVLDIQYF
CDR3 DNA: TGTGCCAGCTCACCACGAGTTCTGGACATTCAGTACTTC

D gene: TRBD2
V gene: TRBV12-3/TRBV12-4
J gene: TRBJ2-5
clone size: many
CDR3 protein: CASSLALRGLAGRQETQYF
CDR3 DNA: TGTGCCAGCAGTTTAGCGCTACGAGGACTAGCGGGCCGACAAGAGACCCAGTACTTC

D gene: .
V gene: TRBV12-3/TRBV12-4
J gene: TRBJ2-2
clone size: many
CDR3 protein: CASTRGPAGYGELFF
CDR3 DNA: TGTGCCAGCACCCGGGGGCCGGCGGGCTACGGGGAGCTGTTTTTT

D gene: TRBD2
V gene: TRBV20-1
J gene: TRBJ2-3
clone size: .
CDR3 protein: CSARDPWKIEKRGVADTQYF
CDR3 DNA: TGCAGTGCTAGAGATCCCTGGAAAATAGAAAAGCGGGGGGTGGCAGATACGCAGTATTTT

D gene: .
V gene: TRBV28
J gene: TRBJ2-2
clone size: many
CDR3 protein: CASFGNNGELFF
CDR3 DNA: TGTGCCAGTTTCGGTAATAACGGGGAGCTGTTTTTT

D gene: TRBD2
V gene: TRBV18
J gene: TRBJ2-3
clone size: many
CDR3 protein: CASSVLSGGFTDTQYF
CDR3 DNA: TGTGCCAGCTCGGTACTTAGCGGGGGATTCACAGATACGCAGTATTTT

D gene: .
V gene: TRBV6-1
J gene: TRBJ1-4
clone size: many
CDR3 protein: CASSEGWGSTTNEKLFF
CDR3 DNA: TGTGCCAGCAGTGAGGGATGGGGTTCAACAACTAATGAAAAACTGTTTTTT

D gene: TRBD1
V gene: TRBV24-1
J gene: TRBJ1-2
clone size: many
CDR3 protein: CATSDGTGQGLVYGYTF
CDR3 DNA: TGTGCCACCAGTGATGGCACGGGACAGGGTCTCGTCTATGGCTACACCTTC

D gene: TRBD2
V gene: TRBV4-2
J gene: TRBJ2-3
clone size: many
CDR3 protein: CASSQVLGLAGRTDTQYF
CDR3 DNA: TGTGCCAGCAGCCAAGTTCTAGGACTAGCGGGCCGCACAGATACGCAGTATTTT

D gene: TRBD2
V gene: TRBV27
J gene: TRBJ2-1
clone size: many
CDR3 protein: CASSLGLAANEQFF
CDR3 DNA: TGTGCCAGCAGTTTAGGGCTAGCGGCCAATGAGCAGTTCTTC

D gene: .
V gene: TRBV5-1
J gene: TRBJ2-1
clone size: few
CDR3 protein: CASSFQWGSGEQFF
CDR3 DNA: TGCGCCAGCAGCTTCCAGTGGGGGTCGGGTGAGCAGTTCTTC

D gene: .
V gene: TRBV5-1
J gene: TRBJ2-3
clone size: many
CDR3 protein: CASRRVGLAVTSTDTQYF
CDR3 DNA: TGCGCCAGCAGACGGGTTGGTTTGGCGGTTACTAGCACAGATACGCAGTATTTT

D gene: .
V gene: TRBV7-9
J gene: TRBJ2-7
clone size: many
CDR3 protein: CASSSFRDEQYF
CDR3 DNA: TGTGCCAGCAGCTCCTTCAGGGACGAGCAGTACTTC

D gene: .
V gene: TRBV30
J gene: TRBJ2-3
clone size: many
CDR3 protein: CAWSLPDTQYF
CDR3 DNA: TGTGCCTGGAGTCTTCCAGATACGCAGTATTTT

D gene: TRBD2
V gene: TRBV27
J gene: TRBJ2-1
clone size: many
CDR3 protein: CASSSGTSGFNEQFF
CDR3 DNA: TGTGCCAGCAGTTCCGGGACTAGCGGATTCAATGAGCAGTTCTTC

D gene: .
V gene: TRBV4-1
J gene: TRBJ2-1
clone size: few
CDR3 protein: CASSPSFGTPYNEQFF
CDR3 DNA: TGCGCCAGCAGCCCGTCGTTCGGGACTCCCTACAATGAGCAGTTCTTC

D gene: .
V gene: TRBV30
J gene: TRBJ2-1
clone size: many
CDR3 protein: CAWTRDNGWNEQFF
CDR3 DNA: TGTGCCTGGACACGGGACAACGGTTGGAATGAGCAGTTCTTC

D gene: TRBD2
V gene: TRBV27
J gene: TRBJ2-1
clone size: many
CDR3 protein: CASSLGLAGREQFF
CDR3 DNA: TGTGCCAGCAGTTTAGGGCTAGCGGGACGTGAGCAGTTCTTC

D gene: .
V gene: TRBV7-9
J gene: TRBJ2-3
clone size: many
CDR3 protein: CASSSRVSTDTQYF
CDR3 DNA: TGTGCCAGCAGCTCGAGGGTTAGCACAGATACGCAGTATTTT

D gene: .
V gene: TRBV11-2
J gene: TRBJ1-3
clone size: many
CDR3 protein: CASSVGSSAGWNTIYF
CDR3 DNA: TGTGCCAGCAGCGTAGGATCCTCGGCGGGTTGGAACACCATATATTTT

D gene: TRBD2
V gene: TRBV20-1
J gene: TRBJ2-7
clone size: many
CDR3 protein: CSASTISGGSSYEQYF
CDR3 DNA: TGCAGTGCTAGCACCATTAGCGGGGGTAGCTCCTACGAGCAGTACTTC

D gene: .
V gene: TRBV6-1
J gene: TRBJ2-1
clone size: few
CDR3 protein: CASSEAFSSYSEQFF
CDR3 DNA: TGTGCCAGCAGTGAGGCGTTTAGCTCCTACAGTGAGCAGTTCTTC

D gene: TRBD1
V gene: TRBV7-9
J gene: TRBJ1-2
clone size: .
CDR3 protein: CASSFGTEISYGYTF
CDR3 DNA: TGTGCCAGCAGCTTCGGGACAGAGATTTCCTATGGCTACACCTTC

D gene: .
V gene: TRBV11-2
J gene: TRBJ2-5
clone size: many
CDR3 protein: CASSLDFGTQYF
CDR3 DNA: TGTGCCAGCAGCTTAGATTTCGGGACCCAGTACTTC

D gene: .
V gene: TRBV20-1
J gene: TRBJ2-7
clone size: few
CDR3 protein: CSATGEYSYEQYF
CDR3 DNA: TGCAGTGCAACGGGAGAATACAGCTACGAGCAGTACTTC

D gene: TRBD2
V gene: TRBV20-1
J gene: TRBJ2-7
clone size: many
CDR3 protein: CSARVGGFQYEQYF
CDR3 DNA: TGCAGTGCTAGAGTGGGAGGGTTCCAGTACGAGCAGTACTTC

D gene: .
V gene: TRBV5-1
J gene: TRBJ2-1
clone size: many
CDR3 protein: CASSLTGTFGNEQFF
CDR3 DNA: TGCGCCAGCAGCTTAACAGGGACCTTCGGGAATGAGCAGTTCTTC

D gene: .
V gene: TRBV28
J gene: TRBJ1-6
clone size: many
CDR3 protein: CASSFVGLGRGSPLHF
CDR3 DNA: TGTGCCAGCAGTTTTGTGGGGCTTGGCCGGGGTTCACCCCTCCACTTT

D gene: .
V gene: TRBV6-1
J gene: TRBJ2-7
clone size: many
CDR3 protein: CASSEEVQGRESSYEQYF
CDR3 DNA: TGTGCCAGCAGTGAAGAGGTCCAGGGCAGGGAAAGCTCCTACGAGCAGTACTTC

D gene: .
V gene: TRBV5-6
J gene: TRBJ2-3
clone size: many
CDR3 protein: CASKGGTADTQYF
CDR3 DNA: TGTGCCAGCAAGGGAGGTACCGCAGATACGCAGTATTTT

D gene: .
V gene: TRBV7-9
J gene: TRBJ1-2
clone size: .
CDR3 protein: CASSPSVASLHYGYTF
CDR3 DNA: TGTGCCAGCAGCCCCTCGGTGGCTTCCCTTCACTATGGCTACACCTTC

D gene: TRBD1
V gene: TRBV24-1
J gene: TRBJ2-4
clone size: .
CDR3 protein: CATSGASGQVLAKNIQYF
CDR3 DNA: TGTGCCACCAGTGGCGCGTCCGGACAGGTACTAGCCAAAAACATTCAGTACTTC

D gene: .
V gene: TRBV5-1
J gene: TRBJ2-3
clone size: .
CDR3 protein: CASTAGSTDTQYF
CDR3 DNA: TGCGCCAGCACGGCGGGGAGCACAGATACGCAGTATTTT

D gene: TRBD1
V gene: TRBV20-1
J gene: TRBJ2-7
clone size: .
CDR3 protein: CSAEYLQGAGEQYF
CDR3 DNA: TGCAGTGCTGAATATCTACAGGGGGCCGGGGAGCAGTACTTC

D gene: .
V gene: TRBV4-1
J gene: TRBJ1-3
clone size: .
CDR3 protein: CASSLAGSGDTIYF
CDR3 DNA: TGCGCCAGCAGCCTAGCAGGGTCTGGAGACACCATATATTTT

D gene: .
V gene: TRBV6-1
J gene: TRBJ1-4
clone size: few
CDR3 protein: CASSGVGRTASWNEKLFF
CDR3 DNA: TGTGCCAGCAGTGGTGTGGGCCGCACGGCCAGTTGGAATGAAAAACTGTTTTTT